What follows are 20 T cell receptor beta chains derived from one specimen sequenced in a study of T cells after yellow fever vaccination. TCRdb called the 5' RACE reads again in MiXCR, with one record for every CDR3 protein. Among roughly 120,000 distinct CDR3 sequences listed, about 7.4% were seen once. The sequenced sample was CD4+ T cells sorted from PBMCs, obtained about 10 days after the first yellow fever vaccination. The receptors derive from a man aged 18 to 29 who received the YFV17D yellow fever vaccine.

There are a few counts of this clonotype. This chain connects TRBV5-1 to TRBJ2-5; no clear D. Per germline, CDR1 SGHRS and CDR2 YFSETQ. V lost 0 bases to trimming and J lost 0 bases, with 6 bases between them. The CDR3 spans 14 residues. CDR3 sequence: CASSLAPDQETQYF. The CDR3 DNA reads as TGCGCCAGCAGCTTGGCTCCCGACCAAGAGACCCAGTACTTC.

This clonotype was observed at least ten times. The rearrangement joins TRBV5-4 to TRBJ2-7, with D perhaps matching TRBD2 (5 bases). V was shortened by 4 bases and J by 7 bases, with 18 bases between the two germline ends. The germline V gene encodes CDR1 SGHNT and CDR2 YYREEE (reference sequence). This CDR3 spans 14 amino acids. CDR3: CASSRGLTTGEQYF. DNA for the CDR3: TGTGCCAGCAGCCGCGGGTTAACTACGGGAGAGCAGTACTTC.

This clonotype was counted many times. In nucleotides, the CDR3 is TGTGCCAGCAGCGTAGGACAGGATCTCTATGGCTACACCTTC. It specifies CASSVGQDLYGYTF. The chain is built from TRBV9 and TRBJ1-2; D might be TRBD1 (6 bases). The V gene's germline CDR1 is SGDLS and CDR2 YYNGEE. Trimming left V 0 bases short and J 4 bases short, with 10 bases between. This CDR3 has 14 amino acids. The entire variable domain, with the rest obtained from reference TRBV9 and TRBJ1-2, is as follows: DSGVTQTPKHLITATGQRVTLRCSPRSGDLSVYWYQQSLDQGLQFLIQYYNGEERAKGNILERFSAQQFPDLHSELNLSSLELGDSALYFCASSVGQDLYGYTFGSGTRLTVV.

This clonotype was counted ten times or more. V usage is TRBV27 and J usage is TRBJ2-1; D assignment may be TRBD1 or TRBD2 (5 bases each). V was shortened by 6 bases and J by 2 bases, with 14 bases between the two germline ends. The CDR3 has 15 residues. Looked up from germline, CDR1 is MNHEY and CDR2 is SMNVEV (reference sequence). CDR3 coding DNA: TGTGCCAGCAGACCCCGGGACCGTCCCTACAATGAGCAGTTCTTC. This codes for CASRPRDRPYNEQFF.

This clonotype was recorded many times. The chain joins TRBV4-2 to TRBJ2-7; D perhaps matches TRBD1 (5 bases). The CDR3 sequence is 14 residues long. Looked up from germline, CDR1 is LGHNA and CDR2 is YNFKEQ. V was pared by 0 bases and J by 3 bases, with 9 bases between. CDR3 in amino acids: CASSQEATGYEQYF. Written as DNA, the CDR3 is TGTGCCAGCAGCCAAGAAGCCACAGGCTACGAGCAGTACTTC.

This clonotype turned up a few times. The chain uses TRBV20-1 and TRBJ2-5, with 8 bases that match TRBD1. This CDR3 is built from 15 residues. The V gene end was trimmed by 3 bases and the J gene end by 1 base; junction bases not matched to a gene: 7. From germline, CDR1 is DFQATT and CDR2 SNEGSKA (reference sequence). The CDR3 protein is CSASPWDRPQETQYF. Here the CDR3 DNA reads TGCAGTGCTAGTCCTTGGGACAGGCCCCAAGAGACCCAGTACTTC.

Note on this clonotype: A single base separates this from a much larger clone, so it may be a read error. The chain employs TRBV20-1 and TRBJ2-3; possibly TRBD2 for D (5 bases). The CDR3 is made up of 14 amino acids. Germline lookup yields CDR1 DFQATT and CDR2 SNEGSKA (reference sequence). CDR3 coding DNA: TGCAGTGCTAGAGTCGCGTCTAGCACATATACGCAGTATTTT. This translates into CSARVASSTYTQYF.

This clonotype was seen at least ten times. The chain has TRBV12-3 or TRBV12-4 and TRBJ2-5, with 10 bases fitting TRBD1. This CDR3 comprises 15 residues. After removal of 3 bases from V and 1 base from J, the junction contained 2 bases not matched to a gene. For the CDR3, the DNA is TGTGCCAGCAGTTTCGGGACAGGGGCCCAAGAGACCCAGTACTTC. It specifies CASSFGTGAQETQYF.

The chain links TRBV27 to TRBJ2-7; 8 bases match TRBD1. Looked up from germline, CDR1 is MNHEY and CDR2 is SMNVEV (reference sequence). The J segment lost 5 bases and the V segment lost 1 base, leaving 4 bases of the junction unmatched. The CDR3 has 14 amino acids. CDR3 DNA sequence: TGTGCCAGCAGTTTATTGGCAGGGGGCCACGAGCAGTACGTC. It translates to CASSLLAGGHEQYV.

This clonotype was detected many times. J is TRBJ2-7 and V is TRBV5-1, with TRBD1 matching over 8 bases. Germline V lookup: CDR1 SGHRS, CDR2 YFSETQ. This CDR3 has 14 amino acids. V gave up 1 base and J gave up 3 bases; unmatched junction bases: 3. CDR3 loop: CASSLQGAGYEQYF. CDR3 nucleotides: TGCGCCAGCAGCTTGCAGGGGGCGGGCTACGAGCAGTACTTC.

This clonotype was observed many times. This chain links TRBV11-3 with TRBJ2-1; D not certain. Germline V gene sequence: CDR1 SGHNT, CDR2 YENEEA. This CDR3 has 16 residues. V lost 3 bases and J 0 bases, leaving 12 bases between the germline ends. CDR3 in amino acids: CASSFGGTSSYNEQFF. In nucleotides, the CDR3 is TGTGCCAGCAGCTTTGGCGGTACGAGCTCCTACAATGAGCAGTTCTTC.

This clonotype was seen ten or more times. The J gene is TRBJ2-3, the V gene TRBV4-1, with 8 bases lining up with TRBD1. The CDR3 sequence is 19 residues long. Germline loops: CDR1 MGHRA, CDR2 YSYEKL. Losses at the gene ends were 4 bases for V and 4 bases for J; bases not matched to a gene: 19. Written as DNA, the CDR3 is TGCGCCAGCAGCCCGCCGACAGGGGTGATCCCTAGCACGGCAGATACGCAGTATTTT. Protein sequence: CASSPPTGVIPSTADTQYF.

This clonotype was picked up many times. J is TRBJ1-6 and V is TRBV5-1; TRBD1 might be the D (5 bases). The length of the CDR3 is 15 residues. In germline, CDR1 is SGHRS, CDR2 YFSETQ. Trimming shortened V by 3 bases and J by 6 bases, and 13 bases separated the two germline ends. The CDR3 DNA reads TGCGCCAGCAGCTGGGGGTCGGGGAGTAATTCACCCCTCCACTTT. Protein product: CASSWGSGSNSPLHF. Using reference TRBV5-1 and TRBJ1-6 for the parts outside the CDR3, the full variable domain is KAGVTQTPRYLIKTRGQQVTLSCSPISGHRSVSWYQQTPGQGLQFLFEYFSETQRNKGNFPGRFSGRQFSNSRSEMNVSTLELGDSALYLCASSWGSGSNSPLHFGNGTRLTVT.

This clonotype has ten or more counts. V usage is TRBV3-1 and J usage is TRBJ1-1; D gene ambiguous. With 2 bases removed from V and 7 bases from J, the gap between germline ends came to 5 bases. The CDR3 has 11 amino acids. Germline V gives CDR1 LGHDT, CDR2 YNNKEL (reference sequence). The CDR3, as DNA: TGTGCCAGCAGCCAAAGGAGTGAAGCTTTCTTT. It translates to CASSQRSEAFF.

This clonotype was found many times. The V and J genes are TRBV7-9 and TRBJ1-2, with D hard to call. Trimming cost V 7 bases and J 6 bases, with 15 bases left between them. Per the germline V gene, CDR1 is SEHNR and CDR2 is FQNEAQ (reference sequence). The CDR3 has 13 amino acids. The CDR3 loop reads CASTPRRDNGYTF. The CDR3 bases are TGTGCCAGCACCCCCCGCCGGGATAATGGCTACACCTTC.

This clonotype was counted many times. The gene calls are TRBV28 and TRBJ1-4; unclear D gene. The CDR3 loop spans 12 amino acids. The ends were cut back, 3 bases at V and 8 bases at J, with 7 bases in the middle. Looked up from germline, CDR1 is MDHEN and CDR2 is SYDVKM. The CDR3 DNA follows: TGTGCCAGCAGTTTGGTTCGGGAAAAACTGTTTTTT. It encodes CASSLVREKLFF.

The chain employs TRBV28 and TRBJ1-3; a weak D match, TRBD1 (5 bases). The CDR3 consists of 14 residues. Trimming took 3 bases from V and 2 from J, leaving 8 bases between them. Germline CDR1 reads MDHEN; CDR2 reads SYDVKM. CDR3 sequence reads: CASSFPGTGNTIYF. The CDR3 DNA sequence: TGTGCCAGCAGTTTTCCAGGGACTGGAAACACCATATATTTT.

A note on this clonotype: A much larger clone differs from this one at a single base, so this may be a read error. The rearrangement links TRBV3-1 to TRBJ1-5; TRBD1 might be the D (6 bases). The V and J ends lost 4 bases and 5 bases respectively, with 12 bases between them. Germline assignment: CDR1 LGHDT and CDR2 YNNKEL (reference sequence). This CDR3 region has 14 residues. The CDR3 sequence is CASSPRDTYQPQHF. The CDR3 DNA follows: TGTGCCAGCAGCCCCCGGGACACTTATCAGCCCCAGCATTTT.

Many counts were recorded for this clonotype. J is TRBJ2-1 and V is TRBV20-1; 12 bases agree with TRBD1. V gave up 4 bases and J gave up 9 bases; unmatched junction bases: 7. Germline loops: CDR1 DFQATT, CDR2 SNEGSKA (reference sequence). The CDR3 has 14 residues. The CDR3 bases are TGCAGTGCTACCGGGACAGGGGGCGCGGTTGAGCAGTTCTTC. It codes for CSATGTGGAVEQFF.

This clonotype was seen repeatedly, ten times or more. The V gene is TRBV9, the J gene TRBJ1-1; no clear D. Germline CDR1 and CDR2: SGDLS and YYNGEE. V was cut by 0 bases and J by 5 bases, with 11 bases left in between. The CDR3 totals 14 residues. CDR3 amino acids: CASSVVSSATEAFF. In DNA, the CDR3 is TGTGCCAGCAGCGTAGTGTCTTCGGCGACTGAAGCTTTCTTT.